This is a list of T cell receptor beta chains from one sample in a study of T cells in tuberculosis. The table came from immunoSEQ multiplex PCR; TCRdb's copy has only in-frame clones and leaves some out. The sample contains tens of thousands of clones, about 92% of which appear only once. Sequenced: PBMCs. Source of these receptors: a donor aged 10-35 years with latent tuberculosis or without tuberculosis infection. Some clones in this sample may be carry-over from other donors' samples. CDR3s include the opening cysteine and the closing phenylalanine or tryptophan. D genes are given only for firm matches. Clone size, where shown, is once, few, many, or a class for clones that have expanded.

J gene,clone size,D gene,V gene,CDR3 protein,CDR3 DNA
TRBJ1-5,-,-,TRBV7-9,CASSFEGVNQPQHF,TGTGCCAGCAGCTTCGAGGGTGTTAATCAGCCCCAGCATTTT
TRBJ1-1,-,TRBD1,TRBV7-9,CASSLGGQGKAFF,TGTGCCAGCAGCTTAGGGGGACAGGGGAAAGCTTTCTTT
TRBJ1-1,-,-,TRBV4-1,CASSQGRSGGNTEAFF,TGCGCCAGCAGCCAAGGCCGAAGCGGGGGAAACACTGAAGCTTTCTTT
TRBJ2-1,hyperexpanded,-,TRBV6-5,CASSYSPTDYNEQFF,TGTGCCAGCAGTTACTCGCCGACAGATTACAATGAGCAGTTCTTC
TRBJ2-2,few,-,TRBV5-6,CASSLAGSTGELFF,TGTGCCAGCAGCTTGGCCGGGAGTACCGGGGAGCTGTTTTTT
TRBJ2-7,-,TRBD1,TRBV5-4,CASSSNNRGRADEQYF,TGTGCCAGCAGCTCCAACAACAGGGGCCGGGCTGACGAGCAGTACTTC
TRBJ1-1,-,TRBD1,TRBV27,CASSSRQGVSLVTFF,TGTGCCAGCAGTTCCCGACAGGGGGTCTCATTAGTTACTTTCTTT
TRBJ2-3,once,-,TRBV10-3,CAIQLGRAPADTQYF,TGTGCCATCCAACTGGGCCGTGCCCCTGCAGATACGCAGTATTTT
TRBJ1-1,-,-,TRBV15,CATSPPAGLYTEAFF,TGTGCCACCAGCCCCCCCGCGGGTTTATACACTGAAGCTTTCTTT
TRBJ2-5,-,-,TRBV5-1,CASSLEGGPRETQYF,TGCGCCAGCAGCTTGGAGGGCGGGCCGCGGGAGACCCAGTACTTC
TRBJ2-2,-,-,TRBV9,CASSVVESGELFF,TGTGCCAGCAGCGTAGTGGAGTCCGGGGAGCTGTTTTTT
TRBJ2-7,-,-,TRBV12-5,CASGTGYEQYF,TGTGCTAGTGGTACAGGGTACGAGCAGTACTTC
TRBJ2-7,-,-,TRBV18,CASSRTGVGPDYEQYF,TGTGCCAGCTCACGAACGGGAGTGGGACCCGACTACGAGCAGTACTTC
TRBJ2-3,-,-,TRBV11-2,CASSSPSGFFGTDTQYF,TGTGCCAGCAGCTCCCCCTCGGGGTTCTTTGGCACAGATACGCAGTATTTT